Following are 23 T cell receptor beta chains from one sample sequenced in a study of T-cell memory formation after mild COVID-19. TCRdb independently ran MiXCR on the 5' RACE reads; one entry per CDR3 protein. The sample lists about 340,000 distinct CDR3 sequences; around 20% were seen once. The sample was PBMCs or a T cell subset sorted from them (not recorded which). The receptors originated from a man aged 18 to 30 who had mild COVID-19 (a few samples of this study predate the infection). Cell type and time point are not known.

The CDR3 sequence is CASSTTGDYGYTF. Here the CDR3 DNA reads TGTGCCAGTAGTACAACAGGGGACTATGGCTACACCTTC. The rearrangement links TRBV19 to TRBJ1-2, with TRBD1 matching over 7 bases. Trimming cost V 4 bases and J 3 bases; bases outside gene matches: 2. Germline CDR1 and CDR2: LNHDA and SQIVND (reference sequence). The CDR3 loop spans 13 amino acids.

In its sample, this clonotype was seen a few times. The chain couples TRBV7-6 to TRBJ1-5; TRBD1 aligns across 10 bases. Germline assignment: CDR1 SGHVS and CDR2 FNYEAQ. The CDR3 is 15 residues long. Trimming took 5 bases from V and 6 from J; bases not matched to a gene: 7. Here the CDR3 reads CASSPGTGESQPQHF. The CDR3 DNA follows: TGTGCCAGCAGCCCGGGGACAGGGGAGAGTCAGCCCCAGCATTTT.

This chain uses TRBV4-1 with TRBJ2-3, with D perhaps TRBD1 (6 bases). Germline V gives CDR1 MGHRA, CDR2 YSYEKL. V gave up 1 base and J gave up 2 bases, with 7 bases separating them. The CDR3 is 14 amino acids. The DNA for the CDR3 is TGCGCCAGCAGCCAAGCAGGGGCCACAGATACGCAGTATTTT. Protein product: CASSQAGATDTQYF.

Only a few counts were recorded for this clonotype. The gene calls are TRBV7-8 and TRBJ1-5, with D perhaps TRBD1 (5 bases). The germline V gene encodes CDR1 SGHVS and CDR2 FQNEAQ. V lost 5 bases and J lost 2, with 10 bases in between. CDR3 size: 14 residues. CDR3 nucleotide sequence: TGTGCCAGCAGCACTGACAGACGCAATCAGCCCCAGCATTTT. Translation: CASSTDRRNQPQHF.

The genes are TRBV24-1 and TRBJ2-3; no clear D. This CDR3 has 13 residues. V was cut by 4 bases and J by 6 bases, with 10 bases left in between. Germline V lookup: CDR1 KGHDR, CDR2 SFDVKD. The CDR3 region has the DNA TGTGCCACCAGTGAGGGGTCCGGGGATACGCAGTATTTT. Translation: CATSEGSGDTQYF.

The J gene is TRBJ1-1, the V gene TRBV5-1; 7 positions match TRBD1. The CDR3 is 16 residues long. J lost 2 bases, V lost 2 bases, and 9 bases had no gene match. The germline V gene has CDR1 SGHRS and CDR2 YFSETQ. The CDR3 sequence: CASSLEPGQTNTEAFF. CDR3 bases: TGCGCCAGCAGCTTAGAACCGGGACAGACTAACACTGAAGCTTTCTTT.

This clonotype was seen ten or more times. This chain joins TRBV20-1 and TRBJ2-2; D is possibly TRBD2 (6 bases). Between the trimmed V and J ends, which lost 3 bases and 0 bases, there was a span of 23 bases. There are 19 residues in the CDR3. Germline V gene sequence: CDR1 DFQATT, CDR2 SNEGSKA (reference sequence). For the CDR3, the DNA is TGCAGTGCTAGGCGCAGGGTGGGGGGTAACCTCGCGAACACCGGGGAGCTGTTTTTT. This codes for CSARRRVGGNLANTGELFF.

The V gene is TRBV4-3, the J gene TRBJ1-2; D gene unclear. Germline V lookup: CDR1 LGHNA, CDR2 YSLEER. The CDR3 spans 16 residues. Trimming left V 0 bases short and J 0 bases short, with 11 bases between. The CDR3 DNA follows: TGCGCCAGCAGCCAAGATCCCACGCAGGCTAACTATGGCTACACCTTC. It translates to CASSQDPTQANYGYTF.

The CDR3 DNA is TGTGCCAGCAGCTTAGGTCACACGGGGCCATTCTACGAGCAGTACTTC. Protein: CASSLGHTGPFYEQYF. The V gene is TRBV11-2, the J gene TRBJ2-7; either TRBD1 or TRBD2 may supply D (5 bases each). There are 16 residues in the CDR3. The V and J ends lost 1 base and 3 bases respectively, with 16 bases between them. Per germline, CDR1 SGHAT and CDR2 FQNNGV.

This clonotype was seen a handful of times. The chain combines TRBV7-2 with TRBJ1-2; D gene ambiguous. Trimming cost V 3 bases and J 5 bases, with 10 bases left between them. Germline V gives CDR1 SGHTA, CDR2 FQGNSA. This CDR3 is 13 amino acids long. DNA for the CDR3: TGTGCCAGCAGCTTCTGGACTGATTATGGCTACACCTTC. It encodes CASSFWTDYGYTF.

The chain recombines TRBV5-1 with TRBJ2-5, with D possibly TRBD2 on 7 matching bases. CDR1 is SGHRS and CDR2 is YFSETQ in the germline V gene. Trimming removed 3 bases from V and 1 base from J, with 13 bases in between. CDR3 length: 15 amino acids. CDR3: CASSSAGASQETQYF. The CDR3 bases are TGCGCCAGCAGCTCCGCGGGGGCGTCCCAAGAGACCCAGTACTTC.

This sequence joins TRBV12-3 or TRBV12-4 and TRBJ2-5; D unresolved. The CDR3 length is 12 residues. V was clipped by 5 bases and J by 5 bases, with 9 bases between them. The CDR3 sequence: CASSGVWETQYF. The DNA for the CDR3 is TGTGCCAGCAGTGGTGTGTGGGAGACCCAGTACTTC.

In its sample, this clonotype was seen a few times. The rearrangement links TRBV5-8 to TRBJ2-1; 9 bases align to TRBD1. Germline V gene sequence: CDR1 SGHTS, CDR2 YDEGEE. V was pared by 3 bases and J by 5 bases, with 3 bases of the junction left unmatched. The CDR3 length is 14 residues. The CDR3 reads CASSYRDRDNEQFF. CDR3 DNA sequence: TGTGCCAGCAGCTACCGGGACAGGGACAATGAGCAGTTCTTC.

V is TRBV12-5 and J is TRBJ2-2, with a tentative D call TRBD1 (5 bases). Germline loops: CDR1 LGHNT, CDR2 FRNRAP. Trimming took 5 bases from V and 0 from J, leaving 10 bases between them. The CDR3 covers 15 residues. The CDR3 DNA sequence: TGTGCTAGTGGTCCCCTGACAGCGAACACCGGGGAGCTGTTTTTT. Protein: CASGPLTANTGELFF.

J is TRBJ1-4 and V is TRBV5-1, with D maybe TRBD1 (6 bases). CDR3 length: 12 residues. Germline CDR1 is SGHRS and CDR2 is YFSETQ. V lost 5 bases to trimming and J lost 13 bases, with 15 bases between them. The CDR3 is CASSGTGSVLFF. CDR3 coding DNA: TGCGCCAGCAGTGGAACAGGGTCCGTACTGTTTTTT.

The chain recombines TRBV29-1 with TRBJ2-5; 9 nucleotides match TRBD2. Germline loops: CDR1 SQVTM, CDR2 ANQGSEA. This CDR3 has 16 amino acids. V lost 1 base and J lost 2; bases outside the gene matches: 8. CDR3 sequence: CSVEGGRSGRQETQYF. CDR3 coding DNA: TGCAGCGTTGAAGGAGGGAGGAGCGGGAGGCAAGAGACCCAGTACTTC.

V and J are TRBV6-5 and TRBJ2-5; D is uncertain. The germline V and J ends were trimmed by 6 bases and 5 bases, with 19 bases remaining between them. In germline, CDR1 is MNHEY, CDR2 SVGAGI. The length of the CDR3 is 15 residues. The CDR3 protein is CASSPYQAIGETQYF. The CDR3, as DNA: TGTGCCAGCAGCCCGTATCAGGCTATTGGGGAGACCCAGTACTTC.

This chain connects TRBV11-2 to TRBJ1-4, with a weak D call TRBD1 (6 bases). Per the germline V gene, CDR1 is SGHAT and CDR2 is FQNNGV. Trimming stripped 5 bases from V and 3 bases from J, with 13 bases between. This CDR3 is built from 15 residues. The CDR3, as DNA: TGTGCCAGCAGCCTGTACAGGGCTCCTAATGAAAAACTGTTTTTT. Its protein is CASSLYRAPNEKLFF.

This chain joins TRBV4-1 and TRBJ1-5, with D possibly being TRBD1 (6 bases). The germline gives CDR1 MGHRA, CDR2 YSYEKL. CDR3 size: 15 residues. V dropped 4 bases and J dropped 2 bases, with 12 bases sitting between them. The CDR3 spells CASSLWDTGNQPQHF. The CDR3 DNA is TGCGCCAGCAGCCTATGGGACACGGGCAATCAGCCCCAGCATTTT.

The V call is TRBV6-6, the J call TRBJ1-1, with 7 bases aligning to TRBD1. J gave up 1 base and V 7 bases, and 9 bases lay outside the gene matches. This CDR3 is 15 amino acids long. Germline V gene data show CDR1 as MNHNY and CDR2 as SVGAGI (reference sequence). The CDR3 reads CASTSTGTANTEAFF. The DNA for the CDR3 is TGTGCCAGCACCTCAACCGGGACAGCGAACACTGAAGCTTTCTTT.

This clonotype was observed a few times. The rearrangement joins TRBV7-3 to TRBJ2-2; D gene uncertain. Germline-derived CDR1 and CDR2 are SGHTA and FQGTGA. V dropped 5 bases and J dropped 0 bases, with 13 bases sitting between them. The CDR3 totals 16 residues. DNA for the CDR3: TGTGCCAGCAGCGTTCAGCTGGGATCGAACACCGGGGAGCTGTTTTTT. Translating it yields CASSVQLGSNTGELFF.

The chain uses TRBV6-1 and TRBJ2-6; no clear D. Germline V gene sequence: CDR1 MNHNS, CDR2 SASEGT. Trimming stripped 2 bases from V and 0 bases from J, with 8 bases between. The CDR3 runs 16 residues. The CDR3, as DNA: TGTGCCAGCAGTGAATTGCGGATCTCTGGGGCCAACGTCCTGACTTTC. It codes for CASSELRISGANVLTF.

CDR3 in amino acids: CASSLDAGQWNEQFF. CDR3 coding DNA: TGTGCCAGCAGCTTAGACGCGGGACAATGGAATGAGCAGTTCTTC. The chain has TRBV7-2 and TRBJ2-1; D may correspond to TRBD1 or TRBD2 (6 bases each). Between the trimmed V and J ends, which lost 1 base and 7 bases, there was a span of 14 bases. The CDR3 has 15 residues. The germline gives CDR1 SGHTA, CDR2 FQGNSA.